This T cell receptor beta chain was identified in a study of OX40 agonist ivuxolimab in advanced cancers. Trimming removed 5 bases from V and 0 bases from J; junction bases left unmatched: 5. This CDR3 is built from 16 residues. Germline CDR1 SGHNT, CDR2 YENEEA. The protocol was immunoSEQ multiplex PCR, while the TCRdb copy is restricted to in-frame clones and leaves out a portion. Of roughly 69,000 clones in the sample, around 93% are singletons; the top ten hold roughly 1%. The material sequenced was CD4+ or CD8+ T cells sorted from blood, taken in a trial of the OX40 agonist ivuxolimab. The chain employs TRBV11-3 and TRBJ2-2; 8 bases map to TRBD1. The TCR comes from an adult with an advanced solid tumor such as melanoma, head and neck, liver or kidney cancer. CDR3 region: CASSPLRGPNTGELFF. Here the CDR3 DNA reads TGTGCCAGCAGCCCCCTCAGGGGGCCGAACACCGGGGAGCTGTTTTTT.